This T cell receptor beta chain is drawn from a study of T-cell reconstitution after alpha-beta-depleted transplantation in children. Study-wide findings and caveats: Among T cells one year after transplant, newly produced cells accounted for most counts and diversity. Surviving recipient T cells and thymic progenitors produced the high day-60 TCRbeta diversity seen in some patients. Reportedly, roughly two months post-transplant, alpha-beta T cells arose from several hundred expanded graft clones.

Trimming removed 5 bases from V and 5 bases from J, with 10 bases in between. The germline V gene has CDR1 SGHRS and CDR2 YFSETQ. The CDR3 contains 12 residues. As it was prepared, the TCRbeta library received unique molecular identifiers. In TCRdb, the PCR reads were re-called with MiXCR into one record per CDR3 protein. The table includes 200,000 or so distinct CDR3 sequences, approximately 6% detected once. In the case of this clonotype: The target antigen is unknown.

The origin of this receptor is a girl younger than two with combined immunodeficiency, due to receive a stem cell transplant. This chain joins TRBV5-1 and TRBJ2-5; no firm D call. The sample in question was PBMCs, obtained before TCRalphabeta/CD19-depleted stem cell transplant. Written as DNA, the CDR3 is TGCGCCAGCAGGGCCTTGAGTGAGACCCAGTACTTC. This gives the protein CASRALSETQYF.